These T cell receptor beta chains were read from a single sample in a study of PD-1 blockade in classical Hodgkin lymphoma. Produced via immunoSEQ multiplex PCR; TCRdb's table is partial and in-frame only. This table holds 75,000 to 100,000 clones, about four fifths found once. The starting material was peripheral blood mononuclear cells (PBMCs), obtained before the second cycle of nivolumab. Receptor source: a human donor with classical Hodgkin lymphoma. Each CDR3 is given with its conserved first and last residue. D genes are given only for firm matches. Not all rows give a size; the values are once, few, many and, for expanded clones, a class.

- | TRBJ2-7 | TRBV11-2 | - | TGTGCCAGCAGCTTAGTGGGCGGACCCTACGAGCAGTACTTC | CASSLVGGPYEQYF
- | TRBJ1-6 | TRBV14 | - | TGTGCCAGCAGCACAGGGAGTAATTCACCCCTCCACTTT | CASSTGSNSPLHF
few | TRBJ1-4 | TRBV10-3 | TRBD1 | TGTGCCATCAGTGGTGGGGACAGGGGACATTTGGATGAAAAACTGTTTTTT | CAISGGDRGHLDEKLFF
- | TRBJ1-2 | TRBV4-2 | - | TGTGCCAGCAGCCAAGTAGGGGATTTCTATGGCTACACCTTC | CASSQVGDFYGYTF
- | TRBJ2-7 | TRBV28 | - | TGTGCCAGCAGTACCTTACCCCGACAAGGGGATGAGCAGTACTTC | CASSTLPRQGDEQYF
- | TRBJ1-3 | TRBV7-9 | - | TGTGCCAGCAGCTTACCAAATGGGTACTCTGGAAACACCATATATTTT | CASSLPNGYSGNTIYF
- | TRBJ1-4 | TRBV15 | - | TGTGCCACCAGCAGAGGGGGTCGTAATGAAAAACTGTTTTTT | CATSRGGRNEKLFF
- | TRBJ2-3 | TRBV25-1 | - | TGTGCCAGCACTCCCGATTGGGGAGCAGATACGCAGTATTTT | CASTPDWGADTQYF
- | TRBJ2-2 | TRBV7-3 | - | TGTGCCAGCAGCTTAGGTCATGTGCAATCGGGCACCGGGGAGCTGTTTTTT | CASSLGHVQSGTGELFF
few | TRBJ2-4 | TRBV28 | - | TGTGCCAGCAGTCTAATCCAAGCGGGCGCGGGAAACATTCAGTACTTC | CASSLIQAGAGNIQYF